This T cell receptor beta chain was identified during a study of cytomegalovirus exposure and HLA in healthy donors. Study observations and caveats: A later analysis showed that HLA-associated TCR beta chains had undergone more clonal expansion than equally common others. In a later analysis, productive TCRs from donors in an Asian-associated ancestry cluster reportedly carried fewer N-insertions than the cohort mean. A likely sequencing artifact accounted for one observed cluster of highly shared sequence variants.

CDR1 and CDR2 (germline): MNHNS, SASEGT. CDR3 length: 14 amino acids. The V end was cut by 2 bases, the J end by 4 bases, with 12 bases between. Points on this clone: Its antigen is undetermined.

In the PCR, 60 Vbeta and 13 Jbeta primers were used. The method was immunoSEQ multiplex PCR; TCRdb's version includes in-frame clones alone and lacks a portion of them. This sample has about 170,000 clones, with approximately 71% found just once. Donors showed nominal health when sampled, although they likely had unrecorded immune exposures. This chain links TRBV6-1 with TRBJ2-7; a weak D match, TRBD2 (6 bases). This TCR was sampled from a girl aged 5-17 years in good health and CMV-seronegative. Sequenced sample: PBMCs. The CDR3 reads CASSEWRGRYEQYF. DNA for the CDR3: TGTGCCAGCAGTGAATGGCGGGGACGGTACGAGCAGTACTTC.